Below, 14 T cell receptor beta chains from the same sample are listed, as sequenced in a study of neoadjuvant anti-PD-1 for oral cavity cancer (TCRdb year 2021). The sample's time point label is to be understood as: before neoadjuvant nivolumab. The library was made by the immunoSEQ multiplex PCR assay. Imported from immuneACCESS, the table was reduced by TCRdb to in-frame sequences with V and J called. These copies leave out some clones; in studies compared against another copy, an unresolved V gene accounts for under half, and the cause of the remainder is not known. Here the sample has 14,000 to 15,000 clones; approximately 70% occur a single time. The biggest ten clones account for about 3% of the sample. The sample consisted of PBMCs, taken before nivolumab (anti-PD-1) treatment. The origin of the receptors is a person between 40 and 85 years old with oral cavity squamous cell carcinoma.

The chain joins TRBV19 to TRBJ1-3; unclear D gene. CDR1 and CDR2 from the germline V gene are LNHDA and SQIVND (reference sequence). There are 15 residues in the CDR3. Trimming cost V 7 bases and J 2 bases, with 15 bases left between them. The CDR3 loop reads CASNKGPAPGNTIYF. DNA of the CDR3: TGTGCCAGTAACAAAGGCCCGGCCCCTGGAAACACCATATATTTT.

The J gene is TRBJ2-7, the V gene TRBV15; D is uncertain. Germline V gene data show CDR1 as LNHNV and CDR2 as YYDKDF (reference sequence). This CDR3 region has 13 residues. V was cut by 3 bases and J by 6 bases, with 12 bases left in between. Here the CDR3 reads CATSSLEVGEQYF. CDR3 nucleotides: TGTGCCACCAGCAGCCTCGAGGTTGGCGAGCAGTACTTC. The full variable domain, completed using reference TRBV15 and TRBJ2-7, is DAMVIQNPRYQVTQFGKPVTLSCSQTLNHNVMYWYQQKSSQAPKLLFHYYDKDFNNEADTPDNFQSRRPNTSFCFLDIRSPGLGDTAMYLCATSSLEVGEQYFGPGTRLTVT.

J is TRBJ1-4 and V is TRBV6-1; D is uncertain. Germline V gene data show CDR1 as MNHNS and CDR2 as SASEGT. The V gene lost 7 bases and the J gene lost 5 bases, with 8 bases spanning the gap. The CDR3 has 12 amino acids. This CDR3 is CASKRKNEKLFF. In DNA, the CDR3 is TGTGCCAGCAAAAGAAAGAATGAAAAACTGTTTTTT.

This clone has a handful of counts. CDR3 DNA sequence: TGCGCCAGCAGTCCGGGACAGGACACCTATGGCTACACCTTC. Translating it yields CASSPGQDTYGYTF. The chain couples TRBV10-1 to TRBJ1-2; TRBD1 matches at 8 bases. The CDR3 contains 14 residues. Germline CDR1 WNHNN, CDR2 SYGVQD (reference sequence). The trim removed 5 bases at V and 4 bases at J, leaving 6 bases unmatched.

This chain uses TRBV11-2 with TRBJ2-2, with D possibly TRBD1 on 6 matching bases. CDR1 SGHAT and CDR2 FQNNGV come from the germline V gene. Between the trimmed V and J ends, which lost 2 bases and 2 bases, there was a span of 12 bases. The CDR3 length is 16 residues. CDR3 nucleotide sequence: TGTGCCAGCAGCTTATACCTGGACAGAAACACCGGGGAGCTGTTTTTT. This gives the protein CASSLYLDRNTGELFF.

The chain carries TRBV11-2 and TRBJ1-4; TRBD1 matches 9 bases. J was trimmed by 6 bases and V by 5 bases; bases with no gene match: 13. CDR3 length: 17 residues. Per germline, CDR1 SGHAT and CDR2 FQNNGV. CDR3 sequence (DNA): TGTGCCAGCAGCACCCGAAACCACAGGGGGCGCCATGAAAAACTGTTTTTT. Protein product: CASSTRNHRGRHEKLFF.

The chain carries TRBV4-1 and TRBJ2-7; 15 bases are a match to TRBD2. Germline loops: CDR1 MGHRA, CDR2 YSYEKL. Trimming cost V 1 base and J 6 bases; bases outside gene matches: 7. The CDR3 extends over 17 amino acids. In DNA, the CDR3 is TGCGCCAGCAGCCAAGTAAATATGGGACTAGCGGGAGGCGAGCAGTACTTC. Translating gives CASSQVNMGLAGGEQYF.

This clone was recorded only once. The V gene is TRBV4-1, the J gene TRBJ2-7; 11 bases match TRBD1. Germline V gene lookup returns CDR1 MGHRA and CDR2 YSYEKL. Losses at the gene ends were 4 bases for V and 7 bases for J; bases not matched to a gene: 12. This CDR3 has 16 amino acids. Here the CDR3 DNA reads TGCGCCAGCAGCCCCAGTTTAGGACAGGGGGCTAGGGAGCAGTACTTC. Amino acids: CASSPSLGQGAREQYF.

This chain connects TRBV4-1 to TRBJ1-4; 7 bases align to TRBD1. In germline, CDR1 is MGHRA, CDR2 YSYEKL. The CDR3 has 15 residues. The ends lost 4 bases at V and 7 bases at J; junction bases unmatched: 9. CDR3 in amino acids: CASSRTGAGGEKLFF. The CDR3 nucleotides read TGCGCCAGCAGCCGTACAGGGGCAGGGGGTGAAAAACTGTTTTTT.

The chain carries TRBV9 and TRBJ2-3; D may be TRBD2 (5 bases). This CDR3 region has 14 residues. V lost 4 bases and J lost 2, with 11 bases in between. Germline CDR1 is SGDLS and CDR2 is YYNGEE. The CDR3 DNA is TGTGCCAGCAGCTCTAGCCTACTCACAGATACGCAGTATTTT. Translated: CASSSSLLTDTQYF. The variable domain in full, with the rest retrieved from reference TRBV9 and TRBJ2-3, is DSGVTQTPKHLITATGQRVTLRCSPRSGDLSVYWYQQSLDQGLQFLIQYYNGEERAKGNILERFSAQQFPDLHSELNLSSLELGDSALYFCASSSSLLTDTQYFGPGTRLTVL.

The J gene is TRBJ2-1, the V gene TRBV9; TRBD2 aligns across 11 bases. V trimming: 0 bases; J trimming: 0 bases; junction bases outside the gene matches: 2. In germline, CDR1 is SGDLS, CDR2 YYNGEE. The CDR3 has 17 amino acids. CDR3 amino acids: CASSVGTSGSSYNEQFF. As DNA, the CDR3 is TGTGCCAGCAGCGTAGGCACTAGCGGGAGCTCCTACAATGAGCAGTTCTTC.

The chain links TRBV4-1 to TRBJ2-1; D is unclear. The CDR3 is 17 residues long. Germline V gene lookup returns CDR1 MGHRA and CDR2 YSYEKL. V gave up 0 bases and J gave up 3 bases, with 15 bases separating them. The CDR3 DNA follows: TGCGCCAGCAGCCAAGATCCACCCCCCGCGAACTACAATGAGCAGTTCTTC. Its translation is CASSQDPPPANYNEQFF.

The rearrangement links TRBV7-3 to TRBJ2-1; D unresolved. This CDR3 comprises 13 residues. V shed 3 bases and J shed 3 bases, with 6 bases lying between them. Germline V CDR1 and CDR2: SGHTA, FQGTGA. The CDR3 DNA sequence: TGTGCCAGCAGCTTGTCCATCTACAATGAGCAGTTCTTC. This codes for CASSLSIYNEQFF. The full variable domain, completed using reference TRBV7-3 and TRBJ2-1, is GAGVSQTPSNKVTEKGKYVELRCDPISGHTALYWYRQSLGQGPEFLIYFQGTGAADDSGLPNDRFFAVRPEGSVSTLKIQRTERGDSAVYLCASSLSIYNEQFFGPGTRLTVL.

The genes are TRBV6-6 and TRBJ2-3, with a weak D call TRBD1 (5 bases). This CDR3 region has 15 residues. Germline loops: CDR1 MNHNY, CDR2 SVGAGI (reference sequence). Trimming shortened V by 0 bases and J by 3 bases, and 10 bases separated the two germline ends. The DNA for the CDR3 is TGTGCCAGCAGTTACTCGAGGACAATAACAGATACGCAGTATTTT. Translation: CASSYSRTITDTQYF.